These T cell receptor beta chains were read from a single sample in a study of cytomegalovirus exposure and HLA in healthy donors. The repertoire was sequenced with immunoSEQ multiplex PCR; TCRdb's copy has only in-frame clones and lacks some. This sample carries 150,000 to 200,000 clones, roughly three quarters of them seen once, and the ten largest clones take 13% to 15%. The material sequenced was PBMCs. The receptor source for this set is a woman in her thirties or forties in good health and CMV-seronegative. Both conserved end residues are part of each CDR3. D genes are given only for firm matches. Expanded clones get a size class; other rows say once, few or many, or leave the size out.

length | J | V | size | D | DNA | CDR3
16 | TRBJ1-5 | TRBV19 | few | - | TGTGCCAGTAGTATTCAGGGAGGATGGAGCAATCAGCCCCAGCATTTT | CASSIQGGWSNQPQHF
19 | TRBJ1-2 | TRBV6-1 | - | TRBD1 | TGTGCCAGCAGTGAAAGGTTGCGGGACAGGGGGCCCACTGACTATGGCTACACCTTC | CASSERLRDRGPTDYGYTF
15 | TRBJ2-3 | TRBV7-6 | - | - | TGTGCCAGCAGCTTAGTAGCGGCCCGCACAGATACGCAGTATTTT | CASSLVAARTDTQYF
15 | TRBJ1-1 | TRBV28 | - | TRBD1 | TGTGCCAGCGGAGGAGGAACAGGGGGCGAAACTGAAGCTTTCTTT | CASGGGTGGETEAFF
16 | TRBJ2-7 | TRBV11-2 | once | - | TGTGCCAGCAGCGAGCTAAAAGGAGACCGAGGAAACGAGCAGTACTTC | CASSELKGDRGNEQYF
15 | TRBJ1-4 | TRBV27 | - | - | TGTGCCAGCAGTTTTCGCGGGATCCCTAATGAAAAACTGTTTTTT | CASSFRGIPNEKLFF
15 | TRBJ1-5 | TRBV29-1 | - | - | TGCAGCGTGGCCCCGGGGGACCGGAATAATCAGCCCCAGCATTTT | CSVAPGDRNNQPQHF
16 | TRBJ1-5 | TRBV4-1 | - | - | TGCGCCAGCAGCCAGGCTCGGGGGGAGGGCAATCAGCCCCAGCATTTT | CASSQARGEGNQPQHF
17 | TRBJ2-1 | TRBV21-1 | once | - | TGTGCCAGCAGCAAAACTAGCGGGAGGAAGGCTAACAATGAGCAGTTCTTC | CASSKTSGRKANNEQFF
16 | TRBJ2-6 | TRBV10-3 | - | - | TGTGCCATCAGTGAATCGGCGGGCTCTGGGGCCAACGTCCTGACTTTC | CAISESAGSGANVLTF
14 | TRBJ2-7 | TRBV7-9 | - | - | TGTGCCAGCAGCTTAGCAGTGGGGAGTAGGGAGCAGTACTTC | CASSLAVGSREQYF
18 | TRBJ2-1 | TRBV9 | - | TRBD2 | TGTGCCAGCAGCGTAGATTCTAGCGGGGGGCCGGGGTACAATGAGCAGTTCTTC | CASSVDSSGGPGYNEQFF
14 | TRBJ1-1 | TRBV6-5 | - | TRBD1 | TGTGCCAGCAGTTACGGGACAGGGACCACTGAAGCTTTCTTT | CASSYGTGTTEAFF
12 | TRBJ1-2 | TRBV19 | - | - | TGTGCCAGTAGTGTACAGGGTCATGGCTACACCTTC | CASSVQGHGYTF
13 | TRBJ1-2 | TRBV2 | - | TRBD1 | TGTGCCAGCAGTGTTAGGGGGCCGGGTGGCTACACCTTC | CASSVRGPGGYTF
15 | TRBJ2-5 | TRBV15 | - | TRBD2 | TGTGCCACCAGCAGAAAGCGGGGGACCCAAGAGACCCAGTACTTC | CATSRKRGTQETQYF
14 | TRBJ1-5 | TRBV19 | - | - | TGTGCCAGTAGTATTAACAGGGAACTCCAGCCCCAGCATTTT | CASSINRELQPQHF
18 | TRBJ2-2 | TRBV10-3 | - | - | TGTGCCATCAGTGAGTCGAGAGGGGAAGTGACAGGCACCGGGGAGCTGTTTTTT | CAISESRGEVTGTGELFF
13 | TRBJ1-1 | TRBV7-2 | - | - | TGTGCCAGCAGTAGGGGTATGAACACTGAAGCTTTCTTT | CASSRGMNTEAFF
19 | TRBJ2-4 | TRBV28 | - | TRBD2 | TGTGCCAGCAGTACTTCCGGGACTAGGGTTTCAAGCTCCAAAAACATTCAGTACTTC | CASSTSGTRVSSSKNIQYF
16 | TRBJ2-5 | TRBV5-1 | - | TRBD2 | TGCGCCAGCAGCTTGGGGGTAGCGGGGGGCCAAGAGACCCAGTACTTC | CASSLGVAGGQETQYF
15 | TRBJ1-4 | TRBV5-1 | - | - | TGCGCCAGCAGCTTAGGGGATACAACTAATGAAAAACTGTTTTTT | CASSLGDTTNEKLFF
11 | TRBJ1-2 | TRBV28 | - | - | TGTGCCAGCAGTTCGGACTATGGCTACACCTTC | CASSSDYGYTF
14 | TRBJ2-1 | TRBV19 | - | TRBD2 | TGTGCCAGTGGTCTAGCGGGGGGCTACAATGAGCAGTTCTTC | CASGLAGGYNEQFF
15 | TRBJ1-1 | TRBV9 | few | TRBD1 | TGTGCCAGCAGCGTAACAGGGGGCGAGGGCACTGAAGCTTTCTTT | CASSVTGGEGTEAFF
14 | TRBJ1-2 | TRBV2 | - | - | TGTGCCAGCAGCGGGATAGCGCGGGGGTATGGCTACACCTTC | CASSGIARGYGYTF
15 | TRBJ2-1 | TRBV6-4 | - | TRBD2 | TGTGCCAGCAGTCATAGCGGGGGAGGGGAGAATGAGCAGTTCTTC | CASSHSGGGENEQFF
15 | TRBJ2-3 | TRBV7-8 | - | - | TGTGCCAGCAGCACCTCCAGGGTGGCAACAGATACGCAGTATTTT | CASSTSRVATDTQYF
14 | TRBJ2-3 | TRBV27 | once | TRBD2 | TGTGCCAGCAGTCCCTCGACGGGGGGTGATACGCAGTATTTT | CASSPSTGGDTQYF
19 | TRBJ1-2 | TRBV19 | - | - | TGTGCCAGTAGTTCGACGAGCGCTCGGGGGGGAGTGGGCCATTATGGCTACACCTTC | CASSSTSARGGVGHYGYTF
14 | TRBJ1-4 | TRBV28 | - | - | TGTGCCAGCAGTCCCAGGGGTAGGGTTGAAAAACTGTTTTTT | CASSPRGRVEKLFF
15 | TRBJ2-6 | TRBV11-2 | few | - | TGTGCCAGCAGCTTTTTGACTACTGGGGCCAACGTCCTGACTTTC | CASSFLTTGANVLTF
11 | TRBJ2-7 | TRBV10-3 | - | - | TGTGCCATCAGCCGCGGCGGCGAGCAGTACTTC | CAISRGGEQYF
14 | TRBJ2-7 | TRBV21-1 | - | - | TGTGCCACCCTTGGAGTTGCGGAGACCTACGAGCAGTACTTC | CATLGVAETYEQYF
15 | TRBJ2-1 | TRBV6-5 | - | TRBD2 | TGTGCCAGCAGCAGACTAGCGGGGGCCTACAATGAGCAGTTCTTC | CASSRLAGAYNEQFF
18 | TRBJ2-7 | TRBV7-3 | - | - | TGTGCCAGCAGCCGCCACACAACTTCAAGGCCCTCGGGGTACGAGCAGTACTTC | CASSRHTTSRPSGYEQYF
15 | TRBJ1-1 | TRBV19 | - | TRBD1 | TGTGCCAGTAGTTCCCCAGGGGGTAGTAGAACTGAAGCTTTCTTT | CASSSPGGSRTEAFF
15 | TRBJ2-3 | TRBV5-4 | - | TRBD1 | TGTGCCAGCAGCCCCCAGGGGGCGAAGACAGATACGCAGTATTTT | CASSPQGAKTDTQYF
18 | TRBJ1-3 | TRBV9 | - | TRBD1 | TGTGCCAGCAGCGTAGCCGGGACAGGGGGAATATCTGGAAACACCATATATTTT | CASSVAGTGGISGNTIYF
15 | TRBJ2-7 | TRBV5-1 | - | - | TGCGCCAGCAGCCCCTCGTTGGACAGCCGCTACGAGCAGTACTTC | CASSPSLDSRYEQYF
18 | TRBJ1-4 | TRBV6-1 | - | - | TGTGCCAGCAGTGATAATTTGGGAGTAATTGCAACTAATGAAAAACTGTTTTTT | CASSDNLGVIATNEKLFF
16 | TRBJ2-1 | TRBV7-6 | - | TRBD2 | TGTGCCAGCAGCCCTCGGACTAGCGGGGTAGGAGATGAGCAGTTCTTC | CASSPRTSGVGDEQFF
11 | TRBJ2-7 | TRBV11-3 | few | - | TGTGCCAGCAGCTTAGGGCCCGAGCAGTACTTC | CASSLGPEQYF
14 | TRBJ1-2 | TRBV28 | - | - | TGTGCCAGCAGCCCGCAGGGCGGTGCCTATGGCTACACCTTC | CASSPQGGAYGYTF
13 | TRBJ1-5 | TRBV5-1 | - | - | TGCGCCAGCAGCTTGGCCCCGGATCAGCCCCAGCATTTT | CASSLAPDQPQHF